The 18 T cell receptor beta chains listed next were all sequenced from one sample in a study of cytomegalovirus exposure and HLA in healthy donors (dated by TCRdb to the late 2010s). The method behind the library was the immunoSEQ multiplex PCR assay. Entries here come from immuneACCESS through TCRdb and include only in-frame sequences with V and J called. Some clones fail to appear in such tables; in the studies checked, an unresolved V gene covers under half of the shortfall, and the cause of the remainder is unknown. This sample holds 160,000 or so clones; 70% to 90% were observed only once. Around 2% of the sample belongs to the ten largest clones. The source material was PBMCs. These receptors originate from a man aged 25-45 years in good health and CMV-seropositive.

The rearrangement uses TRBV6-5 and TRBJ1-5, with TRBD1 identical over 7 bases. The CDR3 contains 15 residues. V was pared by 4 bases and J by 3 bases, with 6 bases of the junction left unmatched. Germline V gene sequence: CDR1 MNHEY, CDR2 SVGAGI. The CDR3 region has the DNA TGTGCCAGCAGTTTACAGGGGATTGACAATCAGCCCCAGCATTTT. Amino acids: CASSLQGIDNQPQHF.

The rearrangement links TRBV4-1 to TRBJ2-3; 9 bases match TRBD1. The length of the CDR3 is 17 residues. Germline V gene data show CDR1 as MGHRA and CDR2 as YSYEKL. Unmatched junction bases numbered 10, after V lost 0 bases and J lost 6 bases. The DNA of the CDR3 is TGCGCCAGCAGCCAAGAGCCACCGGGACAGGGAGGGGATACGCAGTATTTT. As protein: CASSQEPPGQGGDTQYF.

The J gene is TRBJ1-2, the V gene TRBV5-4; D is possibly TRBD1 (5 bases). Between the trimmed V and J ends, which lost 2 bases and 7 bases, there was a span of 12 bases. CDR3 length: 13 amino acids. The germline V gene has CDR1 SGHNT and CDR2 YYREEE (reference sequence). The CDR3 nucleotides read TGTGCCAGCAGCTTATGGCAGGGAGGTGGCTACACCTTC. Residues: CASSLWQGGGYTF.

V gene TRBV7-2 combines with J gene TRBJ2-7, with 10 bases lining up with TRBD2. The V gene end was trimmed by 3 bases and the J gene end by 7 bases; junction bases not matched to a gene: 6. The V gene's germline CDR1 is SGHTA and CDR2 FQGNSA. The CDR3 consists of 14 residues. CDR3 nucleotides: TGTGCCAGCAGCTTTTCTAGCGGGGGAGCGGAGCAGTACTTC. Translating gives CASSFSSGGAEQYF.

The rearrangement uses TRBV7-2 and TRBJ1-2; no reliable D call. Per the germline V gene, CDR1 is SGHTA and CDR2 is FQGNSA. CDR3 length: 13 amino acids. V dropped 5 bases and J dropped 2 bases, with 9 bases sitting between them. CDR3 loop: CASSPDKNYGYTF. CDR3 DNA: TGTGCCAGCAGCCCCGACAAGAACTATGGCTACACCTTC. Supplemented by reference TRBV7-2 and TRBJ1-2, the full variable domain reads GAGVSQSPSNKVTEKGKDVELRCDPISGHTALYWYRQSLGQGLEFLIYFQGNSAPDKSGLPSDRFSAERTGGSVSTLTIQRTQQEDSAVYLCASSPDKNYGYTFGSGTRLTVV.

The chain is built from TRBV4-3 and TRBJ2-3; 9 nucleotides line up with TRBD2. The CDR3 is 17 amino acids. Per germline, CDR1 LGHNA and CDR2 YSLEER. Trimming cost V 0 bases and J 5 bases; bases outside gene matches: 9. The DNA of the CDR3 is TGCGCCAGCAGCCAAGAGATGCGGGGGGGCCTAGGAGATACGCAGTATTTT. It specifies CASSQEMRGGLGDTQYF.

The chain carries TRBV19 and TRBJ1-1; D gene ambiguous. V was clipped by 7 bases and J by 4 bases, with 19 bases between them. This CDR3 contains 15 residues. The V gene's germline CDR1 is LNHDA and CDR2 SQIVND (reference sequence). Written as DNA, the CDR3 is TGTGCCAGTACCGCCCGGCGGGGTAGTGTCACTGAAGCTTTCTTT. The encoded protein is CASTARRGSVTEAFF.

V is TRBV11-2 and J is TRBJ1-2; 8 nucleotides agree with TRBD1. Germline V gene sequence: CDR1 SGHAT, CDR2 FQNNGV. V lost 5 bases, J lost 4 bases, and 3 bases stayed unmatched. This CDR3 has 13 amino acids. This CDR3 is CASSQTGAYGYTF. The DNA for the CDR3 is TGTGCCAGCAGCCAGACAGGGGCCTATGGCTACACCTTC.

V and J are TRBV6-5 and TRBJ1-1, with D possibly being TRBD1 (6 bases). V lost 6 bases and J lost 4, with 18 bases in between. Germline loops: CDR1 MNHEY, CDR2 SVGAGI. The CDR3 covers 15 residues. CDR3 nucleotides: TGTGCCAGCAGCCCTGGTTGGGGGCAGATCACTGAAGCTTTCTTT. Translating gives CASSPGWGQITEAFF.

The rearrangement uses TRBV27 and TRBJ2-7, with D maybe TRBD1 (6 bases). Germline V gives CDR1 MNHEY, CDR2 SMNVEV (reference sequence). This CDR3 comprises 16 residues. The ends were cut back, 2 bases at V and 5 bases at J, with 19 bases in the middle. The CDR3 region is CASSLRLVTGINEQYF. CDR3 nucleotides: TGTGCCAGCAGTTTACGATTGGTTACAGGGATAAACGAGCAGTACTTC.

The rearrangement uses TRBV7-9 and TRBJ2-5, with a possible D match to TRBD1 (5 bases). CDR1 is SEHNR, CDR2 FQNEAQ, per germline (reference sequence). The length of the CDR3 is 14 residues. V was trimmed by 4 bases and J by 3 bases, leaving 12 bases between them. CDR3 loop: CASSSTALKETQYF. The CDR3 nucleotides are TGTGCCAGCAGCTCGACAGCCCTTAAAGAGACCCAGTACTTC.

The rearrangement links TRBV6-1 to TRBJ2-7, with unresolved D. V dropped 3 bases and J dropped 12 bases, with 12 bases sitting between them. Germline loops: CDR1 MNHNS, CDR2 SASEGT. This CDR3 contains 11 residues. CDR3 bases: TGTGCCAGCAGTGATTCAAGGTGGGCGTACTTC. Translating it yields CASSDSRWAYF.

The CDR3 DNA reads TGTGCCAGCAGTTTTGTAGGTGGCAGGGTTGATGAAGGCTACACCTTC. Translation gives CASSFVGGRVDEGYTF. The chain links TRBV27 to TRBJ1-2, with D possibly TRBD1 on 5 matching bases. The V end was cut by 3 bases, the J end by 8 bases, with 22 bases between. The germline V gene has CDR1 MNHEY and CDR2 SMNVEV (reference sequence). The CDR3 is made up of 16 amino acids.

J is TRBJ1-4 and V is TRBV5-5; possible D gene TRBD1, 6 bases. The germline V gene encodes CDR1 SGHKS and CDR2 YYEKEE (reference sequence). V lost 4 bases and J 0 bases, leaving 13 bases between the germline ends. The CDR3 contains 16 residues. The CDR3 reads CASSQRQVTTNEKLFF. The CDR3 nucleotides read TGTGCCAGCAGCCAACGACAGGTTACAACTAATGAAAAACTGTTTTTT.

The chain uses TRBV6-5 and TRBJ2-7; 9 bases align to TRBD1. This CDR3 is built from 15 residues. The junction had 3 bases not matched to a gene; V was cut back by 3 bases and J by 0 bases. Looked up from germline, CDR1 is MNHEY and CDR2 is SVGAGI. In DNA, the CDR3 is TGTGCCAGCAGTTATGGGGACAGGGTCTCCTACGAGCAGTACTTC. Translating gives CASSYGDRVSYEQYF.

J is TRBJ1-5 and V is TRBV15, with 8 nucleotides matching TRBD1. The CDR3 extends over 16 amino acids. CDR1 is LNHNV, CDR2 YYDKDF, per germline (reference sequence). The V gene end was trimmed by 0 bases and the J gene end by 3 bases; junction bases not matched to a gene: 4. DNA of the CDR3: TGTGCCACCAGCAGAGAAGACAGGGGATACAATCAGCCCCAGCATTTT. Amino acid sequence: CATSREDRGYNQPQHF. The whole variable domain, filled in from reference TRBV15 and TRBJ1-5, reads DAMVIQNPRYQVTQFGKPVTLSCSQTLNHNVMYWYQQKSSQAPKLLFHYYDKDFNNEADTPDNFQSRRPNTSFCFLDIRSPGLGDTAMYLCATSREDRGYNQPQHFGDGTRLSIL.

The chain employs TRBV10-1 and TRBJ2-3, with D perhaps matching TRBD2 (6 bases). This CDR3 is built from 16 residues. The V gene's germline CDR1 is WNHNN and CDR2 SYGVQD (reference sequence). The germline V and J ends were trimmed by 4 bases and 2 bases, with 16 bases remaining between them. In nucleotides, the CDR3 is TGCGCCAGCAGTGTAGGGTGGCGGGGCGTCACAGATACGCAGTATTTT. It translates to CASSVGWRGVTDTQYF.

The rearrangement joins TRBV7-2 to TRBJ1-1, with a weak D call TRBD1 (6 bases). Per germline, CDR1 SGHTA and CDR2 FQGNSA. The ends were cut back, 6 bases at V and 4 bases at J, with 15 bases in the middle. The CDR3 runs 14 residues. CDR3 residues: CASSRQGGSTEAFF. Written as DNA, the CDR3 is TGTGCCAGCAGTCGGCAAGGGGGTAGCACTGAAGCTTTCTTT.